Each of the 5 T cell receptor beta chains below was sequenced from the same sample in a study of cytomegalovirus exposure and HLA in healthy donors (dated by TCRdb to about 2017). The method behind the library was the immunoSEQ multiplex PCR assay. What TCRdb holds here is the immuneACCESS table cut down to in-frame rearrangements. Part of the clones is not present; checked against another copy, under half of the missing clones reflect an unresolved V gene, and the others are unexplained. This sample is represented by 150,000 to 200,000 clones; 85% to 90% of them were singletons. In total, the top ten clones hold over 4% of the sample. The sequencing input was PBMCs. The receptors were sampled from a man aged 18-30 years in good health and CMV-seropositive.

This CDR3 reads CASSYDRGQGYEQYF. CDR3 coding DNA: TGTGCCAGCAGCTATGACCGGGGACAGGGCTACGAGCAGTACTTC. This chain joins TRBV7-8 and TRBJ2-7; the match to TRBD1 covers 9 bases. Germline values: CDR1 SGHVS, CDR2 FQNEAQ. The ends lost 4 bases at V and 3 bases at J; junction bases unmatched: 7. The CDR3 length is 15 residues.

The rearrangement joins TRBV18 to TRBJ1-1, with D hard to call. CDR3 length equals 12 residues. Per the germline V gene, CDR1 is KGHSH and CDR2 is LQKENI. The ends were cut back, 4 bases at V and 5 bases at J, with 8 bases in the middle. Written as DNA, the CDR3 is TGTGCCAGCTCACACTACGTGACTGAAGCTTTCTTT. As protein: CASSHYVTEAFF.

The chain uses TRBV27 and TRBJ2-7; D call uncertain. Germline V gene sequence: CDR1 MNHEY, CDR2 SMNVEV (reference sequence). Trimming took 3 bases from V and 6 from J, leaving 12 bases between them. This CDR3 spans 13 amino acids. As DNA, the CDR3 is TGTGCCAGCAGTTTCGTGGTTGGGCCCGAGCAGTACTTC. Its protein product is CASSFVVGPEQYF.

The gene calls are TRBV6-4 and TRBJ2-1, with 10 bases fitting TRBD2. The CDR3 spans 16 residues. The V gene's germline CDR1 is MRHNA and CDR2 SNTAGT. V lost 5 bases, J lost 4 bases, and 8 bases stayed unmatched. CDR3 loop: CASSPATSGLYNEQFF. In nucleotides, the CDR3 is TGTGCCAGCAGTCCGGCGACTAGCGGGCTATACAATGAGCAGTTCTTC.

V is TRBV5-1 and J is TRBJ2-3; D might be TRBD2 (5 bases). In germline, CDR1 is SGHRS, CDR2 YFSETQ. CDR3 size: 16 residues. V was cut by 0 bases and J by 0 bases, with 11 bases left in between. CDR3 sequence: CASSLGGGVSTDTQYF. The CDR3 coding sequence is TGCGCCAGCAGCTTGGGCGGAGGAGTGAGCACAGATACGCAGTATTTT.